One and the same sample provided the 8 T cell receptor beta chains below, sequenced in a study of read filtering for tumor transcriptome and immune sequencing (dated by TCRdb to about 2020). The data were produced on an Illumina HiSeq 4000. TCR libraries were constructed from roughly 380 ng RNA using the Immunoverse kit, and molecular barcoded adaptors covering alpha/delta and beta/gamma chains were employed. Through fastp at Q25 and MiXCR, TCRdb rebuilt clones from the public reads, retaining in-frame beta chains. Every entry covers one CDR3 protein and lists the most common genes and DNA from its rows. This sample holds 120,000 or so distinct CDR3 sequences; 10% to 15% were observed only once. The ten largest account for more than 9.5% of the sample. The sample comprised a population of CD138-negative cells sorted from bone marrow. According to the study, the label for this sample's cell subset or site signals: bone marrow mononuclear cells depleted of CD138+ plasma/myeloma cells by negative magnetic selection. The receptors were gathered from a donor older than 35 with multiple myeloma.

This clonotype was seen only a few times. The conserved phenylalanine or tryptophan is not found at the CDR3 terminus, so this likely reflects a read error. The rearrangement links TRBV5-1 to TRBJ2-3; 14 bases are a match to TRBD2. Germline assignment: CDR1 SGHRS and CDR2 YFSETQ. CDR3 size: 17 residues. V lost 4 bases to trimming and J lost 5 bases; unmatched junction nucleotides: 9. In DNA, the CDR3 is TGCGCCAGCAGCGAGACTAGCGGGGGGGCGCGGGAAGATACGCAGTATTCT. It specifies CASSETSGGAREDTQYS.

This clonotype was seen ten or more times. This CDR3 is CASSYRTAQEPETQYF. CDR3 in DNA: TGCGCCAGCAGCTACAGGACAGCCCAAGAACCGGAGACCCAGTACTTC. This chain connects TRBV5-1 to TRBJ2-5; tentatively, D is TRBD1 (6 bases). The V gene's germline CDR1 is SGHRS and CDR2 YFSETQ. V lost 3 bases to trimming and J lost 5 bases, with 20 bases between them. The CDR3 is 16 amino acids. Together with reference TRBV5-1 and TRBJ2-5, the CDR3 gives the full variable domain: KAGVTQTPRYLIKTRGQQVTLSCSPISGHRSVSWYQQTPGQGLQFLFEYFSETQRNKGNFPGRFSGRQFSNSRSEMNVSTLELGDSALYLCASSYRTAQEPETQYFGPGTRLLVL.

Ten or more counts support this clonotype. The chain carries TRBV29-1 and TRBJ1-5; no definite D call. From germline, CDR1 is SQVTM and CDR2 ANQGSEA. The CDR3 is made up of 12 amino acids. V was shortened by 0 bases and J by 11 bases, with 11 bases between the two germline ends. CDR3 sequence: CSVEESGYAQHF. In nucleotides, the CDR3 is TGCAGCGTTGAAGAATCGGGGTATGCCCAGCATTTT.

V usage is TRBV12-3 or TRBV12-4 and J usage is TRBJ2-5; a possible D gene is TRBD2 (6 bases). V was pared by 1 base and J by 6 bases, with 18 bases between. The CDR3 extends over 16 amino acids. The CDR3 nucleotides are TGTGCCAGCAGTTTAGGGTCTGGCGGGACCCTACAGACCCAGTACTTC. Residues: CASSLGSGGTLQTQYF.

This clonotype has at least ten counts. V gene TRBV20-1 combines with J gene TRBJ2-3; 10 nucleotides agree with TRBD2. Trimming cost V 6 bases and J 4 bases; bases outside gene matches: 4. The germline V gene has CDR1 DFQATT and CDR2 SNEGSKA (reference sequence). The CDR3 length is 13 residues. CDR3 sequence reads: CSARTSGADTQYF. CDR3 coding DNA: TGCAGTGCGAGGACTAGCGGAGCAGATACGCAGTATTTT.

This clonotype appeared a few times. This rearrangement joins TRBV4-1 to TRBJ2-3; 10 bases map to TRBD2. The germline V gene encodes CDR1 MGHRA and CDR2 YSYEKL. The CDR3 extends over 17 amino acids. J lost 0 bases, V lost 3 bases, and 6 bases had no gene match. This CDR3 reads CASSHWTSGTSTDTQYF. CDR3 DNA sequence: TGCGCCAGCAGCCACTGGACTAGCGGAACTAGCACAGATACGCAGTATTTT.

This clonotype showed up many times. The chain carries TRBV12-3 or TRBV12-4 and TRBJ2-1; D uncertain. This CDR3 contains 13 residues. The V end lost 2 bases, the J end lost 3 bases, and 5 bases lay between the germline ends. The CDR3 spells CASSLRLYNEQFF. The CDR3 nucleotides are TGTGCCAGCAGTTTACGGCTCTACAATGAGCAGTTCTTC.

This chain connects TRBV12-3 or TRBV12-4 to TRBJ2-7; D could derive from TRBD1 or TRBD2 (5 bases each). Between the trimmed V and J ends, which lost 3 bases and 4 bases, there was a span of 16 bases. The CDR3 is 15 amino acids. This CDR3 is CASSLGVPKEYEQYF. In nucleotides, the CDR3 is TGTGCCAGCAGTTTGGGGGTCCCCAAGGAATACGAGCAGTACTTC.